The rows below give T cell receptor beta chains drawn from one sample of a study of neurological immune-mediated disorders. TCRdb independently ran MiXCR on the 5' RACE reads; one entry per CDR3 protein. The sample contains 49,000 or so distinct CDR3 sequences, 16% of which appear only once. The material sequenced was PBMCs. These TCRs come from a man in his sixties in good health. CDR3s include the opening cysteine and the closing phenylalanine or tryptophan. D genes are given only for firm matches. A clone size is listed for some rows: how often the clone was seen (once, few, many), or a class if it is expanded.

cdr3_aa: CASSFSGGNIQYF; cdr3_nt: TGTGCCAGCAGTTTTTCGGGGGGAAACATTCAGTACTTC; v_call: TRBV12-3/TRBV12-4; d_call: TRBD2; j_call: TRBJ2-4; clone_size: many
cdr3_aa: CASSLVPRMEQFF; cdr3_nt: TGTGCCAGCAGCTTAGTACCTCGGATGGAGCAGTTCTTC; v_call: TRBV11-3; d_call: .; j_call: TRBJ2-1; clone_size: few
cdr3_aa: CASSLNSLDYEQYF; cdr3_nt: TGTGCCAGCAGCTTAAACAGTCTTGACTACGAGCAGTACTTC; v_call: TRBV11-2; d_call: .; j_call: TRBJ2-7; clone_size: many
cdr3_aa: CASSLVWPPTGEQYF; cdr3_nt: TGTGCCAGCAGCTTAGTTTGGCCCCCGACGGGCGAGCAGTACTTC; v_call: TRBV7-2; d_call: .; j_call: TRBJ2-7; clone_size: once
cdr3_aa: CASIQSLARGDTQYF; cdr3_nt: TGTGCCAGCATCCAAAGCCTAGCGAGGGGGGATACGCAGTATTTT; v_call: TRBV6-5; d_call: .; j_call: TRBJ2-3; clone_size: many
cdr3_aa: CASSPGTGGTTIYF; cdr3_nt: TGTGCCAGCAGCCCCGGGACAGGGGGTACCACCATATATTTT; v_call: TRBV14; d_call: TRBD1; j_call: TRBJ1-3; clone_size: many
cdr3_aa: CASSYGTGYSEQYF; cdr3_nt: TGTGCCAGCAGCTACGGGACAGGGTACTCCGAGCAGTACTTC; v_call: TRBV7-6; d_call: TRBD1; j_call: TRBJ2-7; clone_size: .
cdr3_aa: CASSSTSGRFYEQYF; cdr3_nt: TGTGCCAGCAGCTCGACTAGCGGGAGATTCTACGAGCAGTACTTC; v_call: TRBV11-2; d_call: TRBD2; j_call: TRBJ2-7; clone_size: few
cdr3_aa: CSFWTASSYEQYF; cdr3_nt: TGCAGCTTTTGGACCGCCAGCTCCTACGAGCAGTACTTC; v_call: TRBV29-1; d_call: .; j_call: TRBJ2-7; clone_size: many
cdr3_aa: CASRRTTAKPQETQYF; cdr3_nt: TGTGCCAGCAGGAGGACTACCGCAAAACCCCAAGAGACCCAGTACTTC; v_call: TRBV6-5; d_call: .; j_call: TRBJ2-5; clone_size: many
cdr3_aa: CSASGGLSYNEQFF; cdr3_nt: TGCAGTGCTAGCGGGGGCCTCTCCTACAATGAGCAGTTCTTC; v_call: TRBV20-1; d_call: .; j_call: TRBJ2-1; clone_size: .
cdr3_aa: CSATPGLGANSYEQYF; cdr3_nt: TGCAGTGCTACCCCAGGGTTGGGGGCCAACTCCTACGAGCAGTACTTC; v_call: TRBV20-1; d_call: .; j_call: TRBJ2-7; clone_size: many
cdr3_aa: CASNRGRFGGNTEAFF; cdr3_nt: TGTGCCAGCAACAGAGGCCGATTTGGGGGGAACACTGAAGCTTTCTTT; v_call: TRBV7-2; d_call: .; j_call: TRBJ1-1; clone_size: many
cdr3_aa: CASSSGVAGVNEQFF; cdr3_nt: TGTGCCAGCTCTTCGGGGGTAGCGGGAGTAAATGAGCAGTTCTTC; v_call: TRBV18; d_call: TRBD2; j_call: TRBJ2-1; clone_size: many
cdr3_aa: CASSASYSNQPQHF; cdr3_nt: TGTGCCAGTAGTGCCAGCTATAGCAATCAGCCCCAGCATTTT; v_call: TRBV19; d_call: .; j_call: TRBJ1-5; clone_size: .
cdr3_aa: CASSLEVSGSYNEQFF; cdr3_nt: TGTGCCAGCAGCTTAGAGGTGAGCGGGAGCTACAATGAGCAGTTCTTC; v_call: TRBV7-9; d_call: TRBD2; j_call: TRBJ2-1; clone_size: many
cdr3_aa: CASSLAGGNNEQFF; cdr3_nt: TGTGCCAGCAGCTTAGCGGGGGGCAACAATGAGCAGTTCTTC; v_call: TRBV7-9; d_call: .; j_call: TRBJ2-1; clone_size: many
cdr3_aa: CASSLDGGNYEQYF; cdr3_nt: TGTGCCAGCAGCTTAGATGGCGGGAACTACGAGCAGTACTTC; v_call: TRBV7-6; d_call: .; j_call: TRBJ2-7; clone_size: many
cdr3_aa: CASRNWGLAGGSTDTQYF; cdr3_nt: TGTGCCAGCAGGAACTGGGGACTAGCGGGAGGCTCCACAGATACGCAGTATTTT; v_call: TRBV28; d_call: TRBD2; j_call: TRBJ2-3; clone_size: once
cdr3_aa: CATRFGEEHGYTF; cdr3_nt: TGCGCCACGAGGTTCGGGGAGGAGCATGGCTACACCTTC; v_call: TRBV5-1; d_call: .; j_call: TRBJ1-2; clone_size: many
cdr3_aa: CSARGSGYEQYF; cdr3_nt: TGCAGTGCTAGAGGATCGGGTTACGAGCAGTACTTC; v_call: TRBV20-1; d_call: .; j_call: TRBJ2-7; clone_size: many
cdr3_aa: CASSPTGSNQPQHF; cdr3_nt: TGTGCCAGCAGTCCTACAGGTAGCAATCAGCCCCAGCATTTT; v_call: TRBV12-3/TRBV12-4; d_call: .; j_call: TRBJ1-5; clone_size: medium-sized
cdr3_aa: CASSSETVGNEQFF; cdr3_nt: TGTGCCAGCAGCTCCGAGACAGTTGGGAATGAGCAGTTCTTC; v_call: TRBV7-2; d_call: .; j_call: TRBJ2-1; clone_size: .
cdr3_aa: CASSPGTVSLYF; cdr3_nt: TGTGCCAGCAGCCCGGGGACAGTTTCTCTGTACTTC; v_call: TRBV7-2; d_call: TRBD1; j_call: TRBJ2-4; clone_size: many
cdr3_aa: CASSPVGGRGSPLHF; cdr3_nt: TGCGCCAGCAGCCCGGTCGGGGGGAGAGGTTCACCCCTCCACTTT; v_call: TRBV5-1; d_call: .; j_call: TRBJ1-6; clone_size: .
cdr3_aa: CASSLSLSPFTEAFF; cdr3_nt: TGTGCCAGCAGCTTATCCCTTTCCCCATTCACTGAAGCTTTCTTT; v_call: TRBV7-2; d_call: .; j_call: TRBJ1-1; clone_size: many
cdr3_aa: CASRSGAGSYGYTF; cdr3_nt: TGTGCCAGCAGATCGGGGGCAGGGTCCTACGGCTACACCTTC; v_call: TRBV27; d_call: .; j_call: TRBJ1-2; clone_size: many
cdr3_aa: CASSSGTTYEQYF; cdr3_nt: TGTGCCAGCAGCTCCGGGACTACATACGAGCAGTACTTC; v_call: TRBV9; d_call: TRBD2; j_call: TRBJ2-7; clone_size: many
cdr3_aa: CASSGTLPRLFF; cdr3_nt: TGTGCCAGCAGTGGCACCCTTCCAAGACTGTTTTTT; v_call: TRBV2; d_call: .; j_call: TRBJ1-4; clone_size: many
cdr3_aa: CASSLSRPGQFF; cdr3_nt: TGTGCCAGCAGCTTATCTCGCCCTGGGCAGTTCTTC; v_call: TRBV7-2; d_call: .; j_call: TRBJ2-1; clone_size: many
cdr3_aa: CASSPQGGRYEQYF; cdr3_nt: TGTGCCAGCAGTCCCCAGGGGGGGCGGTACGAGCAGTACTTC; v_call: TRBV12-3/TRBV12-4; d_call: .; j_call: TRBJ2-7; clone_size: many
cdr3_aa: CASSYLGGYNEQFF; cdr3_nt: TGTGCCAGCAGTTACCTGGGGGGATACAATGAGCAGTTCTTC; v_call: TRBV6-5; d_call: .; j_call: TRBJ2-1; clone_size: many
cdr3_aa: CASSLNQATRVSGANVLTF; cdr3_nt: TGCGCCAGCAGCTTGAATCAGGCGACGCGAGTCTCTGGGGCCAACGTCCTGACTTTC; v_call: TRBV5-1; d_call: .; j_call: TRBJ2-6; clone_size: many
cdr3_aa: CASSLSYQGYYGYTF; cdr3_nt: TGTGCCAGCAGTTTATCCTATCAGGGATACTATGGCTACACCTTC; v_call: TRBV12-3/TRBV12-4; d_call: .; j_call: TRBJ1-2; clone_size: .
cdr3_aa: CASSLGIAGPNEQFF; cdr3_nt: TGCGCCAGCAGCTTGGGGATAGCGGGACCCAATGAGCAGTTCTTC; v_call: TRBV5-1; d_call: TRBD2; j_call: TRBJ2-1; clone_size: many
cdr3_aa: CSARILRLAVNEQFF; cdr3_nt: TGCAGTGCTAGAATTCTCCGACTAGCTGTCAATGAGCAGTTCTTC; v_call: TRBV20-1; d_call: TRBD2; j_call: TRBJ2-1; clone_size: many